This TCR beta chain was retrieved from a study of blood T cell repertoires in COVID-19. As for the study in general: Nucleic acid was either cDNA or gDNA, and it came from T cells, B-cell-depleted T cells, or PBMCs.

The repertoire was sequenced with immunoSEQ multiplex PCR; TCRdb's copy has only in-frame clones and lacks some. The data contain roughly 220,000 clones, around 84% of them singletons. The sequenced material came from peripheral blood. The clonotype originates from a middle-aged woman who had recovered from COVID-19.

CDR3 in DNA: TGCGCCAGCAGCTGGCAGCGGGGGGGCACAGATACGCAGTATTTT. Its translation: CASSWQRGGTDTQYF. The V gene is TRBV5-1, the J gene TRBJ2-3; 9 nucleotides align to TRBD2. Germline lookup yields CDR1 SGHRS and CDR2 YFSETQ. V dropped 3 bases and J dropped 1; count of bases not matched to a gene: 3. The CDR3 contains 15 residues. The full variable domain, with the rest looked up from reference TRBV5-1 and TRBJ2-3, is KAGVTQTPRYLIKTRGQQVTLSCSPISGHRSVSWYQQTPGQGLQFLFEYFSETQRNKGNFPGRFSGRQFSNSRSEMNVSTLELGDSALYLCASSWQRGGTDTQYFGPGTRLTVL.